These 31 T cell receptor beta chains originate from one sample sequenced in a study of identical twins' blood T cells. TCRdb fed the 5' RACE reads into MiXCR, producing one record per CDR3 protein. This table holds 400,000 or so distinct CDR3 sequences, approximately 30% found once. The sample consisted of PBMCs. The receptor source for this set is a woman between 18 and 55 years old in good health.

This clonotype has more than one count but fewer than ten. DNA for the CDR3: TGTGCCAGCAGTGATGATGCTTATGAGCAGTTCTTC. Its translation: CASSDDAYEQFF. The J gene is TRBJ2-1, the V gene TRBV25-1, with D uncertain. This CDR3 is built from 12 residues. Germline CDR1 and CDR2: MGHDK and SYGVNS. V dropped 3 bases and J dropped 8 bases, with 8 bases sitting between them.

Ten or more counts support this clonotype. CDR3 region: CSASEGGAFF. In DNA, the CDR3 is TGCAGTGCTAGCGAGGGGGGAGCTTTCTTT. This rearrangement joins TRBV20-1 to TRBJ1-1, with D possibly being TRBD1 (6 bases). CDR1 is DFQATT and CDR2 is SNEGSKA in the germline V gene (reference sequence). Between the trimmed V and J ends, which lost 3 bases and 10 bases, there was a span of 9 bases. The CDR3 sequence is 10 residues long.

This clonotype showed up just once. The chain combines TRBV5-6 with TRBJ2-7; D possibly uses TRBD1 or TRBD2 (5 bases each). This CDR3 is 15 amino acids long. V gave up 0 bases and J gave up 7 bases, with 17 bases separating them. In germline, CDR1 is SGHDT, CDR2 YYEEEE. The CDR3 nucleotides read TGTGCCAGCAGCTTGGGACCACTTGGGACGGCTGAGCAGTACTTC. This encodes CASSLGPLGTAEQYF.

This clonotype has only a few counts. The chain employs TRBV7-2 and TRBJ1-6; D unclear. The CDR3 contains 13 residues. Trimming cost V 0 bases and J 7 bases, with 4 bases left between them. Looked up from germline, CDR1 is SGHTA and CDR2 is FQGNSA. The CDR3 region is CASSLARNSPLHF. The CDR3 bases are TGTGCCAGCAGCTTAGCGCGAAATTCACCCCTCCACTTT.

The chain links TRBV20-1 to TRBJ2-7, with unresolved D. The ends were cut back, 5 bases at V and 1 base at J, with 12 bases in the middle. The CDR3 has 13 residues. CDR1 and CDR2 from the germline V gene are DFQATT and SNEGSKA (reference sequence). The CDR3 bases are TGCAGTGCTCACTCGCCGGTATCCTACGAGCAGTACTTC. This translates into CSAHSPVSYEQYF.

The chain has TRBV20-1 and TRBJ2-3; maybe TRBD2 (5 bases). Per germline, CDR1 DFQATT and CDR2 SNEGSKA (reference sequence). The CDR3 loop spans 13 amino acids. Trimming took 6 bases from V and 6 from J, leaving 16 bases between them. CDR3 amino acids: CSAPTRPGDTQYF. For the CDR3, the DNA is TGCAGTGCCCCTACTAGACCCGGGGATACGCAGTATTTT.

This chain links TRBV6-5 with TRBJ2-7, with D uncertain. V was shortened by 2 bases and J by 6 bases, with 8 bases between the two germline ends. Germline loops: CDR1 MNHEY, CDR2 SVGAGI. There are 12 residues in the CDR3. In DNA, the CDR3 is TGTGCCAGCAGTTACATCGGGCGCGAGCAGTACTTC. As protein: CASSYIGREQYF.

In this sample, this clonotype turned up a few times. This CDR3 reads CASSLRTGDGYTF. In DNA, the CDR3 is TGTGCCAGCAGTCTCCGGACAGGAGATGGCTACACCTTC. V usage is TRBV27 and J usage is TRBJ1-2; 7 nucleotides line up with TRBD1. Per the germline V gene, CDR1 is MNHEY and CDR2 is SMNVEV (reference sequence). J gave up 6 bases and V 5 bases, and 6 bases lay outside the gene matches. The CDR3 extends over 13 amino acids.

The sample holds many counts of this clonotype. The chain couples TRBV7-2 to TRBJ1-2, with a tentative D call TRBD1 (6 bases). Germline V gene data show CDR1 as SGHTA and CDR2 as FQGNSA. Deletions cut 4 bases from V and 6 bases from J, with 18 bases between. The CDR3 extends over 15 amino acids. CDR3 in DNA: TGTGCCAGCAGCTCCTTTGGGGGGGGCGTGGATGGCTACACCTTC. As protein: CASSSFGGGVDGYTF.

This clonotype was seen only a few times. As DNA, the CDR3 is TGCAGCGTTAGCCCACAGGGGAATGAGCAGTTCTTC. It is translated as CSVSPQGNEQFF. V gene TRBV29-1 combines with J gene TRBJ2-1; 7 bases align to TRBD1. V shed 5 bases, J shed 7 bases, and the junction held 5 bases outside the gene matches. Germline V gives CDR1 SQVTM, CDR2 ANQGSEA. The CDR3 contains 12 residues.

This clonotype came up a few times. The chain links TRBV3-1 to TRBJ1-3; D gene ambiguous. Germline V gene lookup returns CDR1 LGHDT and CDR2 YNNKEL (reference sequence). V gave up 7 bases and J gave up 0 bases, with 10 bases separating them. The CDR3 length is 14 residues. CDR3 loop: CASTPRASGNTIYF. CDR3 DNA sequence: TGTGCCAGCACCCCAAGGGCCTCTGGAAACACCATATATTTT.

This clonotype has more than one count but fewer than ten. V and J are TRBV10-3 and TRBJ1-1; D is undetermined. This CDR3 has 12 residues. V was cut by 3 bases and J by 11 bases, with 13 bases left in between. Germline-derived CDR1 and CDR2 are ENHRY and SYGVKD. The CDR3 reads CAISDRELWAFF. The CDR3 region has the DNA TGTGCCATCAGTGACCGCGAACTGTGGGCTTTCTTT.

Notes on this clonotype: Sequence at one end of the junction differs from germline and may be a read error. V gene TRBV24-1 combines with J gene TRBJ1-1; D is ambiguous. This CDR3 contains 13 residues. The germline V gene encodes CDR1 KGHDR and CDR2 SFDVKD. The CDR3, as DNA: TGTACCACCAGTGGTCCGGGAAACACTGAAGCTTTCTTT. Residues: CTTSGPGNTEAFF.

In regard to this clonotype: The germline gene is not matched at one end of the junction; a read error may be the cause. The chain carries TRBV6-1 and TRBJ2-3; 9 nucleotides match TRBD2. Per the germline V gene, CDR1 is MNHNS and CDR2 is SASEGT. The CDR3 runs 15 residues. In DNA form, the CDR3 reads TGTGCCGGCAGTAGACTAGCGGTGGAGGCAGATACGCAGTATTTT. It specifies CAGSRLAVEADTQYF.

The rearrangement joins TRBV7-9 to TRBJ1-1; 7 nucleotides agree with TRBD1. The CDR3 spans 13 residues. CDR1 and CDR2 from the germline V gene are SEHNR and FQNEAQ (reference sequence). V dropped 7 bases and J dropped 2; count of bases not matched to a gene: 4. The CDR3 DNA reads as TGTGCCAGCACCGGGACAGCAAACACTGAAGCTTTCTTT. Residues: CASTGTANTEAFF.

V usage is TRBV29-1 and J usage is TRBJ1-3; tentatively, D is TRBD1 (5 bases). CDR3 length: 12 amino acids. Germline values: CDR1 SQVTM, CDR2 ANQGSEA. V lost 6 bases and J lost 4, with 10 bases in between. CDR3 region: CSVAGGGNTIYF. The CDR3 nucleotides read TGCAGCGTCGCGGGGGGAGGAAACACCATATATTTT.

This clonotype has only a few counts. The V gene is TRBV6-6, the J gene TRBJ1-2; a possible D gene is TRBD1 (6 bases). Germline V gives CDR1 MNHNY, CDR2 SVGAGI (reference sequence). This CDR3 is built from 13 residues. V was shortened by 2 bases and J by 4 bases, with 8 bases between the two germline ends. The CDR3, as DNA: TGTGCCAGCAGTTACGACAGGCTCTATGGCTACACCTTC. Translated, it gives CASSYDRLYGYTF.

This clonotype was counted a few times. DNA for the CDR3: TGTGCCAGCAGCGGACTAGCGGGCCCAAATGAGCAGTTCTTC. This gives the protein CASSGLAGPNEQFF. The J gene is TRBJ2-1, the V gene TRBV9; 10 nucleotides agree with TRBD2. The V gene's germline CDR1 is SGDLS and CDR2 YYNGEE. V shed 3 bases, J shed 7 bases, and the junction held 4 bases outside the gene matches. CDR3 length: 14 amino acids.

The genes are TRBV5-5 and TRBJ2-1, with D perhaps TRBD2 (5 bases). The CDR3 is 18 amino acids. Trimming left V 0 bases short and J 1 base short, with 17 bases between. Germline V gene sequence: CDR1 SGHKS, CDR2 YYEKEE (reference sequence). This CDR3 reads CASSLGRGLARSYNEQFF. The CDR3, as DNA: TGTGCCAGCAGCTTGGGACGAGGACTCGCCCGTTCCTACAATGAGCAGTTCTTC.

Many counts were recorded for this clonotype. The chain recombines TRBV19 with TRBJ2-1, with 10 bases matching TRBD2. Germline V CDR1 and CDR2: LNHDA, SQIVND (reference sequence). There are 15 residues in the CDR3. V shed 4 bases, J shed 8 bases, and the junction held 8 bases outside the gene matches. CDR3 DNA: TGTGCCAGTAGTAATAAGCGGGAGGGGTCAGATGAGCAGTTCTTC. Translated, it gives CASSNKREGSDEQFF.

At least ten counts were recorded for this clonotype. The chain joins TRBV19 to TRBJ1-3; 8 nucleotides line up with TRBD1. Germline assignment: CDR1 LNHDA and CDR2 SQIVND (reference sequence). Unmatched junction bases numbered 7, after V lost 10 bases and J lost 5 bases. The CDR3 covers 13 residues. The CDR3 is CATGGRKRNTIYF. Written as DNA, the CDR3 is TGTGCCACAGGGGGCCGGAAAAGAAACACCATATATTTT.

The rearrangement uses TRBV24-1 and TRBJ2-1, with 15 bases aligning to TRBD2. Germline values: CDR1 KGHDR, CDR2 SFDVKD. This CDR3 is 18 amino acids long. With V trimmed by 4 bases and J by 6 bases, 9 bases remained unmatched. The DNA for the CDR3 is TGTGCCACCAGTGACTCCGGGACTAGCGGGAGGCCCCTCAATGAGCAGTTCTTC. It is translated as CATSDSGTSGRPLNEQFF.

This clonotype was detected only a few times. The chain combines TRBV18 with TRBJ1-5; no firm D call. Trimming left V 8 bases short and J 6 bases short, with 14 bases between. Germline assignment: CDR1 KGHSH and CDR2 LQKENI. The CDR3 extends over 13 amino acids. DNA for the CDR3: TGTGCCAGCCCATCAGGAGGATCTCAGCCCCAGCATTTT. Protein sequence: CASPSGGSQPQHF.

Worth noting for this clonotype: The germline gene is not matched at one end of the junction; a read error may be the cause. The rearrangement uses TRBV7-8 and TRBJ2-7, with 9 bases aligning to TRBD1. The CDR3 has 15 residues. Germline CDR1 and CDR2: SGHVS and FQNEAQ. CDR3 sequence: CASSLAGTGNYEQYF. The CDR3, as DNA: TGTGCCAGCAGTTTAGCCGGGACAGGGAATTACGAGCAGTACTTC.

This chain joins TRBV11-2 and TRBJ2-5; no definite D call. Trimming took off 4 bases at V and 1 base at J, with 10 bases between the two ends. The CDR3 is 14 amino acids. The germline gives CDR1 SGHAT, CDR2 FQNNGV. The CDR3 loop is CASSYHPGQETQYF. CDR3 in DNA: TGTGCCAGCAGCTACCATCCGGGCCAAGAGACCCAGTACTTC.

V is TRBV11-3 and J is TRBJ2-3; the D is unclear. V lost 2 bases and J 2 bases, leaving 8 bases between the germline ends. Germline V gives CDR1 SGHNT, CDR2 YENEEA. This CDR3 comprises 14 residues. The CDR3 here is CASSLSSHTDTQYF. For the CDR3, the DNA is TGTGCCAGCAGCTTATCATCCCACACAGATACGCAGTATTTT.

This chain connects TRBV14 to TRBJ2-1, with 13 bases that match TRBD2. Germline V lookup: CDR1 SGHDN, CDR2 FVKESK. This CDR3 is built from 16 residues. Unmatched junction bases numbered 11, after V lost 11 bases and J lost 4 bases. The CDR3 nucleotides are TGTGCCTCTCGGACTAGCGGGGGTCGGGGGTACAATGAGCAGTTCTTC. It codes for CASRTSGGRGYNEQFF.

CDR3 in DNA: TGTGCCAGCAGTTACAACGCAGGGGGCCGGGGCTACACCTTC. Its protein is CASSYNAGGRGYTF. This rearrangement joins TRBV6-2 or TRBV6-3 to TRBJ1-2, with TRBD1 identical over 8 bases. CDR1 and CDR2 from the germline V gene are MNHEY and SVGEGT. The length of the CDR3 is 14 residues. With V trimmed by 2 bases and J by 8 bases, 7 bases remained unmatched.

The chain recombines TRBV5-5 with TRBJ2-3; D gene ambiguous. V was shortened by 3 bases and J by 2 bases, with 10 bases between the two germline ends. The germline gives CDR1 SGHKS, CDR2 YYEKEE (reference sequence). The CDR3 covers 14 residues. CDR3 amino acids: CASSSSRNTDTQYF. The CDR3 nucleotides read TGTGCCAGCAGCTCATCACGGAACACAGATACGCAGTATTTT.

V and J are TRBV20-1 and TRBJ2-7, with a possible D match to TRBD2 (5 bases). The CDR3 is 14 amino acids. Trimming cost V 4 bases and J 1 base, with 14 bases left between them. Germline V gives CDR1 DFQATT, CDR2 SNEGSKA (reference sequence). The CDR3 region has the DNA TGCAGTGCTATTTCCACGGGGATTTCCTACGAGCAGTACTTC. It yields the protein CSAISTGISYEQYF.

This chain connects TRBV9 to TRBJ2-2; TRBD1 aligns across 7 bases. Germline CDR1 and CDR2: SGDLS and YYNGEE. CDR3 length: 16 residues. J lost 0 bases, V lost 0 bases, and 2 bases had no gene match. The CDR3 is CASSVVTGANTGELFF. In nucleotides, the CDR3 is TGTGCCAGCAGCGTAGTCACAGGGGCGAACACCGGGGAGCTGTTTTTT.